Listed below are T cell receptor beta chains from one sample, sequenced in a study of T cells in Graves' hyperthyroidism and ophthalmopathy. TCRdb re-called the multiplex PCR reads through MiXCR, storing one row per CDR3 protein. The sample lists under 750,000 distinct CDR3 sequences, approximately 18% occurring once. The sequencing sample was made of blood. The receptors shown here come from a woman aged 50 to 60 with Graves' hyperthyroidism that later progressed to Graves' ophthalmopathy. Each CDR3 is given with its conserved first and last residue. The order of the fields is CDR3 protein, J gene, V gene.

CDR3: CASSWGRGQVYEQYF
J: TRBJ2-7
V: TRBV5-6

CDR3: CASRTGGAVNYGYTF
J: TRBJ1-2
V: TRBV6-1

CDR3: CASSLQGAGNEKLFF
J: TRBJ1-4
V: TRBV7-9

CDR3: CASSLRRDGSNTGELFF
J: TRBJ2-2
V: TRBV7-2

CDR3: CASSLSVGWGEGKLFF
J: TRBJ1-4
V: TRBV5-6

CDR3: CASSLRDANTGELFF
J: TRBJ2-2
V: TRBV5-1

CDR3: CASSPSWTDSYNEQFF
J: TRBJ2-1
V: TRBV3-1

CDR3: CAWSRESAGISYNSPLHF
J: TRBJ1-6
V: TRBV30

CDR3: CAWIPAGGIYEQFF
J: TRBJ2-1
V: TRBV30

CDR3: CASRGGASDTQYF
J: TRBJ2-3
V: TRBV19

CDR3: CASSVRAGNYNEQFF
J: TRBJ2-1
V: TRBV9

CDR3: CASSSTNDTYGYTF
J: TRBJ1-2
V: TRBV7-2

CDR3: CASSPPDQNGYTF
J: TRBJ1-2
V: TRBV3-1

CDR3: CASSEVQVSGNTIYF
J: TRBJ1-3
V: TRBV2

CDR3: CASSRLPTLERTDTQYF
J: TRBJ2-3
V: TRBV7-2

CDR3: CASSGRLAGPVTGELFF
J: TRBJ2-2
V: TRBV9

CDR3: CASSENGALRAKNIQYF
J: TRBJ2-4
V: TRBV5-4

CDR3: CASSLGFGLSGNTIYF
J: TRBJ1-3
V: TRBV11-2

CDR3: CASSELASSSGNTIYF
J: TRBJ1-3
V: TRBV6-1

CDR3: CSAQGGDQPQHF
J: TRBJ1-5
V: TRBV20-1

CDR3: CASSLTVQDVTEAFF
J: TRBJ1-1
V: TRBV13

CDR3: CASGPASERGYTF
J: TRBJ1-2
V: TRBV6-1

CDR3: CASSPEKNTEAFF
J: TRBJ1-1
V: TRBV18

CDR3: CASSSRVFSSYEQYF
J: TRBJ2-7
V: TRBV7-2

CDR3: CASSQDRGVNTEAFF
J: TRBJ1-1
V: TRBV18

CDR3: CASSFEADFSYNEQFF
J: TRBJ2-1
V: TRBV13

CDR3: CAISGQATEAFF
J: TRBJ1-1
V: TRBV10-3

CDR3: CASSLDGRAYNEQFF
J: TRBJ2-1
V: TRBV11-3

CDR3: CASSSSAGPGQPQHF
J: TRBJ1-5
V: TRBV12-3/TRBV12-4

CDR3: CASRKAWGTDTQCF
J: TRBJ2-3
V: TRBV3-1

CDR3: CASSFGTAVSPNTGELFF
J: TRBJ2-2
V: TRBV5-1

CDR3: CASSYGTHGEKLFF
J: TRBJ1-4
V: TRBV7-9

CDR3: CASSVGWVGSTDTQYF
J: TRBJ2-3
V: TRBV9

CDR3: CASSLRTENYEQYF
J: TRBJ2-7
V: TRBV13

CDR3: CASSVDWGQVNEAFF
J: TRBJ1-1
V: TRBV9

CDR3: CATGTAGPDTQYF
J: TRBJ2-3
V: TRBV5-1

CDR3: CASTPMGRGDEQFF
J: TRBJ2-1
V: TRBV3-1

CDR3: CASSEGLAGKNIQYF
J: TRBJ2-4
V: TRBV7-2

CDR3: CASSLAEDTQYF
J: TRBJ2-3
V: TRBV7-9

CDR3: CSARTSGGARETQYF
J: TRBJ2-5
V: TRBV20-1

CDR3: CSVVGETGELFF
J: TRBJ2-2
V: TRBV29-1

CDR3: CASSLSRGMDEQYF
J: TRBJ2-7
V: TRBV27

CDR3: CASSYSPLGGYTF
J: TRBJ1-2
V: TRBV6-2/TRBV6-3

CDR3: CSVGTTGELFF
J: TRBJ2-2
V: TRBV29-1

CDR3: CASSFAGYSGYSNEQFF
J: TRBJ2-1
V: TRBV7-9

CDR3: CASSRGTRATNEKLFF
J: TRBJ1-4
V: TRBV6-1